This T cell receptor beta chain was identified during a study of T cell changes during pregnancy in multiple sclerosis. Method: immunoSEQ multiplex PCR; TCRdb's copy keeps in-frame clones and lacks some. The table has roughly 100,000 clones, 91% seen once. The CDR3 spans 17 residues. J was trimmed by 4 bases and V by 2 bases; bases with no gene match: 7. Germline V CDR1 and CDR2: KGHSH, LQKENI. The rearrangement joins TRBV18 to TRBJ2-6; 8 bases map to TRBD1. The specimen comprised peripheral blood, sampled after pregnancy. This clonotype was sampled from a female donor in good health, enrolled as a control in a pregnancy study. CDR3 amino acids: CASSPRTGMSGANVLTF. In DNA, the CDR3 is TGTGCCAGCTCACCAAGGACAGGGATGTCAGGGGCCAACGTCCTGACTTTC.